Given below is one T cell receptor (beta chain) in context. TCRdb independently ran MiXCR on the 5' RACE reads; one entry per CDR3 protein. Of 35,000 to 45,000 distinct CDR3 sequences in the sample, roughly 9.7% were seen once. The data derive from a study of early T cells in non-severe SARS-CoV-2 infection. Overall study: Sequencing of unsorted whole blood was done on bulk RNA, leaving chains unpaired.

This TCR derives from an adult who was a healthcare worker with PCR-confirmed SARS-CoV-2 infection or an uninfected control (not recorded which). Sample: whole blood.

CDR3 nucleotides: TGCAGTGCTAGAGATCGCCAGGGGAGGGGCACAGATACGCAGTATTTT. Translated, it gives CSARDRQGRGTDTQYF. The chain employs TRBV20-1 and TRBJ2-3; tentative D call: TRBD2 (7 bases). The CDR3 consists of 16 residues. Between the trimmed V and J ends, which lost 0 bases and 1 base, there was a span of 14 bases. Germline CDR1 is DFQATT and CDR2 is SNEGSKA (reference sequence).